A single T cell receptor (beta chain) is shown here with its context. The table came from immunoSEQ multiplex PCR; TCRdb's copy has only in-frame clones and leaves some out. The sample holds around 230,000 clones, about 91% seen once. The entry originates in a study of blood T cell repertoires in COVID-19. This CDR3 spans 16 amino acids. Germline V gene sequence: CDR1 LGHDT, CDR2 YNNKEL (reference sequence). V lost 0 bases and J 3 bases, leaving 12 bases between the germline ends. Clinical history reported by participants formed the basis on which cohorts were assigned. The sequencing sample was made of PBMCs or T cells enriched from blood (not recorded which). The rearrangement links TRBV3-1 (or the pseudogene TRBV3-2) to TRBJ2-1, with D maybe TRBD2 (6 bases). The sequence was collected from a woman in her 40s with acute COVID-19. This chain's CDR3 is CASSQDLAGYYNEQFF. CDR3 nucleotide sequence: TGTGCCAGCAGCCAAGATCTGGCGGGATACTACAATGAGCAGTTCTTC.